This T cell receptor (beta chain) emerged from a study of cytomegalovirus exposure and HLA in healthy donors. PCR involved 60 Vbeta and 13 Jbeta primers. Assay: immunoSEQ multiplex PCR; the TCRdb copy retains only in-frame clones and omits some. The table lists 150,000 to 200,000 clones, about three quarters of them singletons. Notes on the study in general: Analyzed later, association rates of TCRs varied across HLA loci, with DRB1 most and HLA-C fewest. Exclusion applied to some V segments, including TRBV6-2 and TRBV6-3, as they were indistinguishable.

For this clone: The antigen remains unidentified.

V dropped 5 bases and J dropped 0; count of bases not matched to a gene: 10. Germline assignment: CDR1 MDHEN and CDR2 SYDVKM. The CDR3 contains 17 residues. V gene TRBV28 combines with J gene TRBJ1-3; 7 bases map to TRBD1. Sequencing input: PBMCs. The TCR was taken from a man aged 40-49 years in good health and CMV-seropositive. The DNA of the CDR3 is TGTGCCAGCAGTATCACAGGGGTCCCCCGCTCTGGAAACACCATATATTTT. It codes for CASSITGVPRSGNTIYF.